This T cell receptor beta chain was identified in a study of shared clonotypes between healthy human individuals (dated by TCRdb to the early 2020s). A note on the overall study: Three men and a couple of women, aged 18 to 49 years, made up the cohort. Per donor, three plates each were used for CD4 naive and CD4 memory, two for CD8 naive, and one for CD8 memory. To estimate repertoire size and how much clonotypes are shared between individuals, the study performed deep sequencing of blood TCR repertoires from about 5 healthy adults. To increase sequencing depth and limit assay-specific biases, TCR repertoire library preparation and sequencing were carried out by different laboratories using diverse techniques. Between about 0.85 and 9.5 billion PBMCs per donor were obtained by leukapheresis.

Using the deep immunoSEQ assay, TCR CDR3 regions were amplified from genomic DNA by multiplex PCR. Extracted genomic DNA from each cell subset was distributed evenly across all wells of several immunoSEQ 96-well plates, and each plate was treated as a replicate. For sorted subsets, each replicate PCR was loaded with 150 to 250 ng genomic DNA, equivalent to 30,000 or so T cell genomes. Purified libraries were quantified with a Qubit 3.0 fluorometer, sized on a Bioanalyzer 2100, and re-quantified with the KAPA Library Quantification kit. Each immunoSEQ 96-well plate was sequenced on its own single-read 150-cycle Illumina NextSeq 550 flow cell. Per the original workflow: Because the immunoSEQ output included only junctional sequences and no quality scores, the filtering could not be the same as the filtering used for full-length reads. To assign V/J genes and CDR3, sequences were annotated using PyIR, a Python wrapper for IgBLAST v1.9, with IMGT germline references. Reads were removed for weak V/J assignments (E-value above 1e-6), missing CDR3, stop codons, out-of-frame junctions, or ambiguous translated residues. V3J clonotypes were defined by identical inferred V gene, J gene, and CDR3 amino acid sequence. The percentage overlap between two repertoires was calculated by dividing the number of shared unique clonotypes by the size of the smaller repertoire. RTK rarefaction, the Chao1 estimator, and Recon v2.1 estimates of unobserved clonotypes were used to assess repertoire richness. OLGA was used to compute generation probabilities for all TCRbeta clonotypes that the gDNA method yielded from a handful of donors. TCRdb's version of the immuneACCESS table is confined to in-frame rearrangements and falls short of the full clone set. An unresolved V gene accounts for under half of the shortfall where checked; the remainder is of unknown origin. Clone size and the V and J calls come from that table; the DNA yielded D and trimming. This sample is represented by about 2.2 million clones; over 85% of them were singletons. Clones ranked in the top ten supply 1.5% to 2% of the sample.

Trimming removed 8 bases from V and 6 bases from J; the gene matches leave 7 bases unexplained. The CDR3 holds 14 amino acids from the cysteine to the phenylalanine. The only DNA kept is the CDR3, 42 bases in frame from the first base. CDR1 and CDR2 were assigned from the germline V gene as LGHNA and YSLEER. CD8 naive samples were CD45RO-negative cells positively selected for CCR7, giving a CD45RA+CCR7+ population that excluded TemRA cells. Donors were healthy HIV-negative adults with no recently reported acute infections or vaccinations. Every donor was a Caucasian adult residing in Nashville, Tennessee, USA. Blood was collected by leukapheresis, and PBMCs were isolated by Ficoll-Histopaque density gradient centrifugation and then cryopreserved in liquid nitrogen vapor phase. Purity and quantity of every magnetically sorted T cell population were checked by analytical flow cytometry. Genomic DNA was isolated from each sorted fraction and quantified by UV absorbance on a Nanodrop 2000c.

The full study reports these points: Sharing across a few donors was observed for around 5% of naive CD4, 3% to 3.5% of naive CD8, over 2% of memory CD4, and less than 0.45% of memory CD8 clonotypes. Clonotypes shared by all four sorted-subset donors showed higher generation probabilities than non-shared clonotypes. Naive subsets generally had larger estimated clonotype richness than memory subsets did. Incomplete sequencing was indicated by rarefaction of sorted-subset datasets, despite the large sequencing depth. Sampling was restricted to blood, and TCR repertoires in tissues likely differ from the TCR repertoires found in blood. Because the study included a small number of donors, the genetic and exposure-history diversity represented was limited. Pairwise subsampling led to the expectation that sequencing depth would affect the degree of clonotype sharing among donors.

In its sample, this clone was seen once. No antigen is known for it. Per-nucleotide qualities are absent, and no much larger clonotype sits a single base away. The sequence is built from TRBV4-3 and TRBJ2-1; 10 junctional bases match TRBD2. Input material: naive CD8+ T cells from PBMCs. The cell subset or site label here, explained by the study, means: CD45RA+CCR7+. The sequence came from a man younger than 35 in good health. Some clones in this sample may be carry-over from other donors' samples. The DNA sequence reads TGCGCCAGCCGCGCCCTAGCGGGAGTCAATGAGCAGTTCTTC. This sequence encodes CASRALAGVNEQFF.